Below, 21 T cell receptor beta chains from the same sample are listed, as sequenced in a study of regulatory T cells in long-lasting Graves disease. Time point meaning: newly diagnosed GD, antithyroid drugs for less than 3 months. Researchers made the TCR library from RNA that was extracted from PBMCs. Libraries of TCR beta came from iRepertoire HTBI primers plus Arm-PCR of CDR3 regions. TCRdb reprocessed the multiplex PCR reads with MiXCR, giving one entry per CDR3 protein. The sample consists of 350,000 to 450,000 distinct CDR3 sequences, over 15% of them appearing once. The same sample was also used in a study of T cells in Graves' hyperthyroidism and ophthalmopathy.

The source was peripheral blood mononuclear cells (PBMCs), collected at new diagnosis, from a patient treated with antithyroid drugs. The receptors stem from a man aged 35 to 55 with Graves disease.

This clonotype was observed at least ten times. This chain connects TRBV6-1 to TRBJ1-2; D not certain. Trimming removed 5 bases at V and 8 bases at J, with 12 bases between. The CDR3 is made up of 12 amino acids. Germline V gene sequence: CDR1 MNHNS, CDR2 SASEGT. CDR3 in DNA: TGTGCCAGCAGTCCTATCGGAGCGGGCTACACCTTC. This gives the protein CASSPIGAGYTF.

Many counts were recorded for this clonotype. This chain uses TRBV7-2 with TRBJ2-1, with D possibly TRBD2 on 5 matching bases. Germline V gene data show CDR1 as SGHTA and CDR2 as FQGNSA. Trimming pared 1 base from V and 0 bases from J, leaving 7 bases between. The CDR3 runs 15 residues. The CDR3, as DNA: TGTGCCAGCAGCTTAGAGAGGGCCTCCTACAATGAGCAGTTCTTC. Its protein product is CASSLERASYNEQFF.

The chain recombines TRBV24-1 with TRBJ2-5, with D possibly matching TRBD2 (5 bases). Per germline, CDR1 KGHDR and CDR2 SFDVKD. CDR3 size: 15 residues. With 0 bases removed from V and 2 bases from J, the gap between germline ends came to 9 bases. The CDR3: CATSDLRGQQETQYF. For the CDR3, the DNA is TGTGCCACCAGTGATTTGCGGGGTCAGCAAGAGACCCAGTACTTC.

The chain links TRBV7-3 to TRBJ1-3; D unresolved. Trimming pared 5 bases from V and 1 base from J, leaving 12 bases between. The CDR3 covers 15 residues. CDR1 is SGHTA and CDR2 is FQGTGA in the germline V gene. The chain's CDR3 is CASSPTAGSGNTIYF. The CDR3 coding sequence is TGTGCCAGCAGCCCCACTGCGGGGTCTGGAAACACCATATATTTT.

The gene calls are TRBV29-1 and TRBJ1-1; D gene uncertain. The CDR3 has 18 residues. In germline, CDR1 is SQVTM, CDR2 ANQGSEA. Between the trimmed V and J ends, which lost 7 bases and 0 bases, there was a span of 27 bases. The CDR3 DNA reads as TGCAGCGCCTTAAGTACCAGAGATTTTGGGAGGATGAACACTGAAGCTTTCTTT. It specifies CSALSTRDFGRMNTEAFF.

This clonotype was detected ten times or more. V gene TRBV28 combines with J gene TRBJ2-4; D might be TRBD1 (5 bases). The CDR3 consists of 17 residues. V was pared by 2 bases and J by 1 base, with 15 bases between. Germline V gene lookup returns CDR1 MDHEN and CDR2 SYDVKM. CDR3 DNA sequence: TGTGCCAGCAGTTTAGGCCGTCAGGGTTTCGCCAAAAACATTCAGTACTTC. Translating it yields CASSLGRQGFAKNIQYF.

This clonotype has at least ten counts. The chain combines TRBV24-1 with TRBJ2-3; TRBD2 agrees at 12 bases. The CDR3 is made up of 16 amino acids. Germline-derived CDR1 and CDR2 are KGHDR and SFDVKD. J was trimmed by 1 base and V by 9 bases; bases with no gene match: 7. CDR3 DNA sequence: TGTGCCACCTCGACACGACTAGCGGGGGGCACAGATACGCAGTATTTT. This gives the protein CATSTRLAGGTDTQYF.

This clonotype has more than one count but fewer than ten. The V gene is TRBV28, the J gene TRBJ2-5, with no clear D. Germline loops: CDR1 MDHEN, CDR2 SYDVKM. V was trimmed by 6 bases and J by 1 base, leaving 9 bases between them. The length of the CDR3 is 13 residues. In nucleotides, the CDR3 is TGTGCCAGCAGCCGGGCGCCCCAAGAGACCCAGTACTTC. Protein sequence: CASSRAPQETQYF.

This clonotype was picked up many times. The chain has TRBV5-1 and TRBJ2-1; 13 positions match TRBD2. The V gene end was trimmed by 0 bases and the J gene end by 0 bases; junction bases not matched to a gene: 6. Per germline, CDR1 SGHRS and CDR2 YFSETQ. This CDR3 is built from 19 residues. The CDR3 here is CASSLVLAGGLDSYNEQFF. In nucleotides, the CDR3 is TGCGCCAGCAGCTTGGTACTAGCGGGGGGGCTCGACTCCTACAATGAGCAGTTCTTC.

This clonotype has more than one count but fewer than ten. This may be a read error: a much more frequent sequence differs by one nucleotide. CDR3: CASRQLGGDEKLFF. CDR3 in DNA: TGTGCCAGCCGCCAATTGGGGGGGGATGAAAAACTGTTTTTT. The chain employs TRBV3-1 and TRBJ1-4; TRBD1 might be the D (5 bases). Germline-derived CDR1 and CDR2 are LGHDT and YNNKEL (reference sequence). CDR3 length: 14 residues.

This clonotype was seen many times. The CDR3 DNA reads TGTGCCAGCTCCGTTTCCGGTGGAAACATTCAGTACTTC. Translating it yields CASSVSGGNIQYF. This chain joins TRBV28 and TRBJ2-4; D is unclear. Trimming took off 8 bases at V and 6 bases at J, with 14 bases between the two ends. The CDR3 length is 13 residues. Germline CDR1 reads MDHEN; CDR2 reads SYDVKM.

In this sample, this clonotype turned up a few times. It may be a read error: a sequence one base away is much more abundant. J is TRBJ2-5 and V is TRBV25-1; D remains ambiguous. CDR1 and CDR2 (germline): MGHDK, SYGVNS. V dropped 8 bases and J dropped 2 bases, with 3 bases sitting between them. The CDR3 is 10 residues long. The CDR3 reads CASEQETQYF. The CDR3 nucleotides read TGTGCCAGCGAACAAGAGACCCAGTACTTC.

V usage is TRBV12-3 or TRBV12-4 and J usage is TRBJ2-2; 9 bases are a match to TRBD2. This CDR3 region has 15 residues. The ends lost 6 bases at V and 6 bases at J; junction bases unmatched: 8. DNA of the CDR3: TGTGCCAGCAGGCGAGCGGGGGGCGGGGCCGGGGAGCTGTTTTTT. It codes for CASRRAGGGAGELFF.

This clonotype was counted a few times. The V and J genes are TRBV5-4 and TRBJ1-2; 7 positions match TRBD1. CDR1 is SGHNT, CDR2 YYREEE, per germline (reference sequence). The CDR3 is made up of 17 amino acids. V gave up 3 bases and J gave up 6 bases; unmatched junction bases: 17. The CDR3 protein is CASSSPQGGSVPHGYTF. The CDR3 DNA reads TGTGCCAGCAGCTCCCCCCAAGGGGGCTCCGTTCCCCATGGCTACACCTTC.

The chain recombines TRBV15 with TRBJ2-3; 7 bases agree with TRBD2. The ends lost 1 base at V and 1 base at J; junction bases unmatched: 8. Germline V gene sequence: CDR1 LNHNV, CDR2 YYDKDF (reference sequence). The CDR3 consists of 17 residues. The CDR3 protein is CATSRGVASGRTDTQYF. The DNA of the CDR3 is TGTGCCACCAGCAGAGGCGTCGCTAGCGGACGCACAGATACGCAGTATTTT.

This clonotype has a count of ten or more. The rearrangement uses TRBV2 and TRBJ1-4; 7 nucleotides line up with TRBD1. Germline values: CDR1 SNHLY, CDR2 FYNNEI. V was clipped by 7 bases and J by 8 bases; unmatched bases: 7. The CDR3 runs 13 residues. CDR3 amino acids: CASTRQGGEKLFF. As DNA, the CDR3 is TGTGCCAGCACAAGACAGGGTGGAGAAAAACTGTTTTTT.

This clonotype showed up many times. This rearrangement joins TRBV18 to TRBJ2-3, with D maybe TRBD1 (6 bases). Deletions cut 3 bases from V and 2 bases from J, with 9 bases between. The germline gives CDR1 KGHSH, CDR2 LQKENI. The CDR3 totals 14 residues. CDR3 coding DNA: TGTGCCAGCTCACCGACAGGTGACACAGATACGCAGTATTTT. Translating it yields CASSPTGDTDTQYF.

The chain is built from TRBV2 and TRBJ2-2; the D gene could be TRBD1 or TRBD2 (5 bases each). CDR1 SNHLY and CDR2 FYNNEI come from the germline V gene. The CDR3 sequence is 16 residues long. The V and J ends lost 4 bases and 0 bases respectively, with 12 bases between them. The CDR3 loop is CASSGRGAANTGELFF. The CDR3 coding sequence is TGTGCCAGCAGTGGACGAGGGGCTGCGAACACCGGGGAGCTGTTTTTT.

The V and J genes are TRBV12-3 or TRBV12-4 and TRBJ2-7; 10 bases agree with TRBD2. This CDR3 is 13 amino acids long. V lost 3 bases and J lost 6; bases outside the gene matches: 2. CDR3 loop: CASSFSGGAEQYF. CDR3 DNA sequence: TGTGCCAGCAGTTTCAGCGGGGGGGCCGAGCAGTACTTC.

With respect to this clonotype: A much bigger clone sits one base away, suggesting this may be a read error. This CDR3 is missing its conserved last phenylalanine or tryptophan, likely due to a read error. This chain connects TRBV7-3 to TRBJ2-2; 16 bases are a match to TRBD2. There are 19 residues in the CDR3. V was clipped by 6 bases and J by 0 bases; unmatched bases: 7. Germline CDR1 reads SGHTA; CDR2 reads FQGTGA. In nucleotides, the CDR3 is TGTGCCAGCAGACCGGGACTAGCGGGGGGGACCACGAACACCGGGGAGCTGTTTTCT. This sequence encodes CASRPGLAGGTTNTGELFS.

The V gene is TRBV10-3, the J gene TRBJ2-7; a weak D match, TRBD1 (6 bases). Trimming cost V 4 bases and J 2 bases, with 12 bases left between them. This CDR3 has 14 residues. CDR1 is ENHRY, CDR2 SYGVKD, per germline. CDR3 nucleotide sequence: TGTGCCATCAGTGGTTGGACAGACGCCTACGAGCAGTACTTC. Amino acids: CAISGWTDAYEQYF.